This TCR beta chain was obtained from a study of cytomegalovirus exposure and HLA in healthy donors. PCR employed 60 Vbeta and 13 Jbeta primers. Here immunoSEQ multiplex PCR was the method, and the copy in TCRdb shows in-frame clones only, minus some. This table has 90,000 to 140,000 clones, over 65% appearing once. Study-wide results and caveats: Several of the most significant clusters appeared, in a later analysis, to be linked to common viral pathogens. The authors enumerated over 150 TCR beta chains as linked to cytomegalovirus. HLA allele associations emerged for about 16,000 TCR beta sequences in a later analysis, at 0.05 false discovery rate.

A remark on this clone: Its antigen is unknown.

Trimming stripped 3 bases from V and 1 base from J, with 14 bases between. The CDR3 sequence is 15 residues long. Germline-derived CDR1 and CDR2 are SQVTM and ANQGSEA. The sample taken for sequencing was PBMCs. The clonotype was recovered from a man aged 40-50 years in good health and CMV-seropositive. The chain employs TRBV29-1 and TRBJ2-3, with D possibly being TRBD1 (6 bases). In nucleotides, the CDR3 is TGCAGCGTTGACGGTGGGGGCGGACGCACAGATACGCAGTATTTT. It yields the protein CSVDGGGGRTDTQYF.